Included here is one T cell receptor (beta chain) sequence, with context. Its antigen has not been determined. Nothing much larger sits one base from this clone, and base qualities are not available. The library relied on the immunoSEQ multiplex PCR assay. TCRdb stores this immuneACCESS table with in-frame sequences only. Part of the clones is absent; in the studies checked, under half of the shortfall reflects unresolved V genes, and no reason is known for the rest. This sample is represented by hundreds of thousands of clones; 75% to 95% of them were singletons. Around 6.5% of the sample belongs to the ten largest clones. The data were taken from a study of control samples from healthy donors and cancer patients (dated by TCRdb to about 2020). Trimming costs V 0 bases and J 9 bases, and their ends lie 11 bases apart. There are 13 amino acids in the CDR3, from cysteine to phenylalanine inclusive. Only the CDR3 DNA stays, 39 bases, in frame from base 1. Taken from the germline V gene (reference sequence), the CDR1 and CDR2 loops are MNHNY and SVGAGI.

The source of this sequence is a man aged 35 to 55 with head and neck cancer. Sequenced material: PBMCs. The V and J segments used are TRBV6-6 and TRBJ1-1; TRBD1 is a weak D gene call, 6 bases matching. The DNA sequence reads TGTGCCAGCAGTTACTCCCCTGGGGGGCAAGCTTTCTTT. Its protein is CASSYSPGGQAFF.